Each of the 15 T cell receptor beta chains below was sequenced from the same sample in a study of T cell responses to AZD1222 COVID-19 vaccine. The table came from immunoSEQ multiplex PCR; TCRdb's copy has only in-frame clones and leaves some out. The table lists roughly 100,000 clones, 90% of them singletons. Sequences were derived from peripheral blood, sampled on day 0 of AZD1222 vaccination. The receptors were sampled from an adult in good health.

This CDR3 reads CASSRDGDHQPQHF. CDR3 DNA: TGTGCCAGCAGCCGGGACGGCGACCATCAGCCCCAGCATTTT. The chain recombines TRBV6-5 with TRBJ1-5; possibly TRBD1 for D (5 bases). CDR3 length equals 14 residues. Germline lookup yields CDR1 MNHEY and CDR2 SVGAGI. Trimming left V 6 bases short and J 5 bases short, with 14 bases between.

The chain links TRBV4-3 to TRBJ2-1; D is unresolved. V lost 0 bases, J lost 14 bases, and 17 bases lay in between. Germline loops: CDR1 LGHNA, CDR2 YSLEER. The CDR3 contains 14 residues. In DNA form, the CDR3 reads TGCGCCAGCAGCCAAGATCTGATCGGGCCGGGCGAGTTCTTC. It yields the protein CASSQDLIGPGEFF.

V gene TRBV25-1 combines with J gene TRBJ1-1; tentatively, D is TRBD1 (5 bases). Germline assignment: CDR1 MGHDK and CDR2 SYGVNS. Deletions cut 4 bases from V and 9 bases from J, with 12 bases between. This CDR3 contains 12 residues. The DNA for the CDR3 is TGTGCCAGCAGTGGCGACAGCTTGAAAGCTTTCTTT. This encodes CASSGDSLKAFF.

V is TRBV28 and J is TRBJ1-5, with D unclear. Germline values: CDR1 MDHEN, CDR2 SYDVKM. The CDR3 consists of 13 residues. The ends were cut back, 7 bases at V and 5 bases at J, with 12 bases in the middle. The CDR3, as DNA: TGTGCCAGCATCTCGATCCTCGATCAGCCCCAGCATTTT. It translates to CASISILDQPQHF. The full variable domain, its missing parts supplied by reference TRBV28 and TRBJ1-5, is DVKVTQSSRYLVKRTGEKVFLECVQDMDHENMFWYRQDPGLGLRLIYFSYDVKMKEKGDIPEGYSVSREKKERFSLILESASTNQTSMYLCASISILDQPQHFGDGTRLSIL.

The table lists this clone with a count of one. This chain connects TRBV6-5 to TRBJ1-5; D is unclear. CDR3 length equals 14 residues. Deletions cut 7 bases from V and 0 bases from J, with 10 bases between. Germline V gene sequence: CDR1 MNHEY, CDR2 SVGAGI. CDR3 in amino acids: CASMPPYSNQPQHF. The DNA for the CDR3 is TGTGCCAGCATGCCACCTTATAGCAATCAGCCCCAGCATTTT.

This clone has only one observation. The CDR3 DNA sequence: TGTGCCAGCAGTCTCTTCCCGGGTCCGGGGGGCTCCTACGAGCAGTACTTC. Amino acids: CASSLFPGPGGSYEQYF. The rearrangement joins TRBV27 to TRBJ2-7; 7 nucleotides match TRBD2. This CDR3 is 17 amino acids long. Germline CDR1 MNHEY, CDR2 SMNVEV (reference sequence). Trimming took 5 bases from V and 0 from J; bases not matched to a gene: 13.

CDR3 bases: TGTGCCAGGCCCAAGCGGGGGGATAACTATGGCTACACCTTC. Translating it yields CARPKRGDNYGYTF. The chain couples TRBV19 to TRBJ1-2; TRBD1 might be the D (5 bases). The ends were cut back, 9 bases at V and 1 base at J, with 15 bases in the middle. The germline gives CDR1 LNHDA, CDR2 SQIVND (reference sequence). This CDR3 has 14 residues.

The V gene is TRBV12-3 or TRBV12-4, the J gene TRBJ2-7; TRBD2 agrees at 9 bases. CDR3 length: 13 residues. Trimming removed 6 bases from V and 8 bases from J; junction bases left unmatched: 8. DNA of the CDR3: TGTGCCAGCAGCTTGGCGGGGGGGCTTAAGCAGTACTTC. As protein: CASSLAGGLKQYF.

This chain links TRBV29-1 with TRBJ2-1; 9 bases are shared with TRBD1. Germline-derived CDR1 and CDR2 are SQVTM and ANQGSEA. The CDR3 has 13 amino acids. With 4 bases clipped from V and 6 bases from J, the junction kept 4 bases outside the gene matches. CDR3 in DNA: TGCAGCGTTGGGGGGACAGGGTTCAATGAGCAGTTCTTC. Its translation is CSVGGTGFNEQFF.

V and J are TRBV7-9 and TRBJ2-3; 11 nucleotides align to TRBD1. The V gene end was trimmed by 4 bases and the J gene end by 5 bases; junction bases not matched to a gene: 5. Germline CDR1 reads SEHNR; CDR2 reads FQNEAQ (reference sequence). The CDR3 totals 15 residues. This CDR3 is CASSSGQGAEDTQYF. The CDR3 nucleotides read TGTGCCAGCAGCTCTGGACAGGGGGCGGAAGATACGCAGTATTTT.

This clone was recorded once. The chain employs TRBV18 and TRBJ2-2; 14 bases are a match to TRBD2. Germline values: CDR1 KGHSH, CDR2 LQKENI. The junction had 10 bases not matched to a gene; V was cut back by 1 base and J by 6 bases. The CDR3 is 19 residues long. The CDR3 is CASSPLSTSGRAVPGELFF. The CDR3 DNA reads as TGTGCCAGCTCACCACTTTCGACTAGCGGGAGGGCCGTTCCCGGGGAGCTGTTTTTT.

The V gene is TRBV2, the J gene TRBJ2-3; perhaps TRBD1 as D (5 bases). CDR1 and CDR2 (germline): SNHLY, FYNNEI. Trimming removed 8 bases at V and 2 bases at J, with 8 bases between. This CDR3 has 12 residues. The CDR3 sequence is CASDGATDTQYF. The CDR3 nucleotides are TGTGCCAGCGATGGGGCCACAGATACGCAGTATTTT.

The chain carries TRBV30 and TRBJ1-1; unclear D gene. The CDR3 totals 11 residues. The germline CDR1 and CDR2 sequences are GTSNPN and SVGIG (reference sequence). V lost 5 bases and J lost 4, with 8 bases in between. CDR3 in DNA: TGTGCCTGGGAGGGTGGCACTGAAGCTTTCTTT. Translation: CAWEGGTEAFF. Combining the CDR3 with reference TRBV30 and TRBJ1-1 gives the whole variable domain SQTIHQWPATLVQPVGSPLSLECTVEGTSNPNLYWYRQAAGRGLQLLFYSVGIGQISSEVPQNLSASRPQDRQFILSSKKLLLSDSGFYLCAWEGGTEAFFGQGTRLTVV.

The chain combines TRBV21-1 with TRBJ2-7; the table's D call, TRBD2, has no DNA check behind it. TRBV21-1 is listed as a pseudogene. CDR3 length equals 13 residues. The CDR3 DNA follows: TGTGCCAGCAGCAAAATGGCGGACTACGAGCAGTACTTC. It specifies CASSKMADYEQYF.

V and J are TRBV11-2 and TRBJ1-1; a weak D match, TRBD1 (5 bases). The CDR3 has 16 amino acids. The ends were cut back, 6 bases at V and 3 bases at J, with 20 bases in the middle. Per germline, CDR1 SGHAT and CDR2 FQNNGV. CDR3 residues: CASRLGDGVFDTEAFF. The CDR3 region has the DNA TGTGCCAGCAGGCTAGGGGACGGAGTCTTTGACACTGAAGCTTTCTTT.